The clone carrying this T cell receptor (beta chain) came up a few times. This sample was taken from a study of graft-versus-host responses after intestinal transplantation. Some clones are missing from TCRdb's copy, which holds only in-frame ones; the method was immunoSEQ multiplex PCR. The sample consists of under 25,000 clones, about a third of them appearing once. Germline-derived CDR1 and CDR2 are SNHLY and FYNNEI. The V gene end was trimmed by 4 bases and the J gene end by 4 bases; junction bases not matched to a gene: 3. CDR3 size: 13 residues. The TCR comes from a human patient who was an organ donor for intestinal transplantation. Sequencing was performed on alloreactive CD4+ T cells from a mixed lymphocyte reaction culture, taken before transplantation. Indicated subset: CFSE-low proliferating T cells sorted from roughly six-day pre-transplant mixed lymphocyte reaction (GvH or HvG direction). The rearrangement uses TRBV2 and TRBJ1-2; 7 bases agree with TRBD1. This chain's CDR3 is CASSGQGFYGYTF. The CDR3 nucleotides read TGTGCCAGCAGTGGACAGGGTTTCTATGGCTACACCTTC.